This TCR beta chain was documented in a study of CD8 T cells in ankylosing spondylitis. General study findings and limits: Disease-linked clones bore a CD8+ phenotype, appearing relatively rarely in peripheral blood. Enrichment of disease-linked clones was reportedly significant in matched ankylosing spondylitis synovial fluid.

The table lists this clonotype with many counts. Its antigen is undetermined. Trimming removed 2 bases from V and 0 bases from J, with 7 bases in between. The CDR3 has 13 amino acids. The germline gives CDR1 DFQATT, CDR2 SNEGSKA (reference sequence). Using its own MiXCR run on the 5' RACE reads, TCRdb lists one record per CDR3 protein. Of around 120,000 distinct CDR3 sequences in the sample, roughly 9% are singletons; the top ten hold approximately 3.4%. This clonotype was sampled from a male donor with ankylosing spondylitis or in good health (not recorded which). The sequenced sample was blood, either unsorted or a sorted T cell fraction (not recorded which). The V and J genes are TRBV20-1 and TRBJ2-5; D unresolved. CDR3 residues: CSARLQNQETQYF. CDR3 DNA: TGCAGTGCTAGATTACAGAACCAAGAGACCCAGTACTTC.